This T cell receptor (beta chain) was recorded in a study of T-cell memory formation after mild COVID-19. Findings of the study overall: Clones that got smaller from day 15 to 85 had even CD4/CD8, while clones growing later tipped toward CD4+. Proof of SARS-CoV-2 specificity was absent for the second-wave clones that crested on day 37.

CDR3 length: 13 amino acids. Per germline, CDR1 MGHDK and CDR2 SYGVNS. Trimming took off 3 bases at V and 6 bases at J, with 9 bases between the two ends. A note on this clonotype: The target antigen is unknown.

5'RACE with constant-segment primers built TCRalpha and TCRbeta cDNA libraries with UMIs. From the 5' RACE reads, TCRdb called clonotypes with MiXCR, one entry per CDR3 protein. Among under 450,000 distinct CDR3 sequences, 20% to 30% were seen once, and the ten largest hold around 13%. The receptor comes from an adult woman who had mild COVID-19 (a few samples of this study predate the infection). Cell type and time point are not known. The V gene is TRBV25-1, the J gene TRBJ1-5, with D uncertain. Sequencing was done on a sample of PBMCs or a T cell subset sorted from them (not recorded which). The CDR3 DNA sequence: TGTGCCAGCAGTGATCGACGCGGTCAGCCCCAGCATTTT. Translating gives CASSDRRGQPQHF.